A single sample gave rise to the 18 T cell receptor beta chains below, sequenced in a study of blood T cells in healthy people across ages. Combining a sample-barcoded 5' primer with a J-beta primer mix, a second PCR ran for about 6 to 11 cycles. TCRdb reprocessed the 5' RACE reads with MiXCR, giving one entry per CDR3 protein. The repertoire holds fewer than 900,000 distinct CDR3 sequences, with roughly 47% as singletons. The sequencing sample was made of blood. These receptors all stem from a woman between 55 and 75 years old in good health.

The chain carries TRBV4-2 and TRBJ2-6, with D possibly matching TRBD2 (7 bases). The CDR3 sequence is 16 residues long. CDR1 is LGHNA, CDR2 YNFKEQ, per germline. V was shortened by 11 bases and J by 2 bases, with 19 bases between the two germline ends. This chain's CDR3 is CACSGGQTTGANVLTF. CDR3 nucleotide sequence: TGTGCCTGCTCCGGGGGGCAAACTACTGGGGCCAACGTCCTGACTTTC.

This clonotype was found once. The gene calls are TRBV6-1 and TRBJ1-1; D is possibly TRBD1 (5 bases). V shed 6 bases and J shed 3 bases, with 11 bases lying between them. The germline CDR1 and CDR2 sequences are MNHNS and SASEGT. The CDR3 covers 13 residues. In DNA form, the CDR3 reads TGTGCCAGCAGGGCCCGAGGGGACACTGAAGCTTTCTTT. Translation: CASRARGDTEAFF.

This clonotype has more than one count but fewer than ten. V and J are TRBV4-2 and TRBJ2-1, with 12 bases fitting TRBD2. The germline gives CDR1 LGHNA, CDR2 YNFKEQ. This CDR3 spans 22 amino acids. The ends lost 1 base at V and 0 bases at J; junction bases unmatched: 16. CDR3 loop: CASSQGTVGLAGTSSSYNEQFF. CDR3 nucleotides: TGTGCCAGCAGCCAAGGAACGGTCGGACTAGCGGGAACTTCGAGCTCCTACAATGAGCAGTTCTTC.

In its sample, this clonotype was seen many times. V and J are TRBV29-1 and TRBJ2-7, with 10 bases identical to TRBD2. CDR3 size: 13 residues. The V gene's germline CDR1 is SQVTM and CDR2 ANQGSEA. V shed 4 bases, J shed 3 bases, and the junction held 3 bases outside the gene matches. For the CDR3, the DNA is TGCAGCGTTGGATGGACTAGCGGCTACGAGCAGTACTTC. This codes for CSVGWTSGYEQYF.

This chain uses TRBV18 with TRBJ2-1; TRBD1 aligns across 9 bases. Germline CDR1 KGHSH, CDR2 LQKENI. V dropped 1 base and J dropped 3; count of bases not matched to a gene: 4. The CDR3 extends over 16 amino acids. The CDR3 nucleotides read TGTGCCAGCTCACCACGGGACAGGGAGGTCTACAATGAGCAGTTCTTC. It yields the protein CASSPRDREVYNEQFF.

This clonotype was seen more than once but under ten times. The rearrangement joins TRBV3-1 to TRBJ1-2; D is ambiguous. Trimming pared 4 bases from V and 4 bases from J, leaving 22 bases between. Germline lookup yields CDR1 LGHDT and CDR2 YNNKEL (reference sequence). This CDR3 comprises 17 residues. CDR3 nucleotides: TGTGCCAGCAGCCCAAGCGTTAGGCGAAAGCCAGGCTATGGCTACACCTTC. Residues: CASSPSVRRKPGYGYTF.

This chain links TRBV20-1 with TRBJ2-5, with 8 bases fitting TRBD2. The DNA end favors TRBJ2-7, so the J call may be wrong. The CDR3 extends over 13 amino acids. CDR1 DFQATT and CDR2 SNEGSKA come from the germline V gene (reference sequence). This CDR3 is CSASYTSGYEQYF. As DNA, the CDR3 is TGCAGTGCTAGCTACACTAGCGGCTACGAGCAGTACTTC.

This clonotype was found a few times. The chain uses TRBV5-6 and TRBJ2-1, with 14 bases matching TRBD2. The CDR3 is 18 amino acids. Germline V CDR1 and CDR2: SGHDT, YYEEEE. V lost 4 bases and J lost 1; bases outside the gene matches: 7. In nucleotides, the CDR3 is TGTGCCAGCAGCCCCACGACTAGCGGGAGGGCGTCCTACAATGAGCAGTTCTTC. It is translated as CASSPTTSGRASYNEQFF.

The chain couples TRBV20-1 to TRBJ1-2; D possibly corresponds to TRBD1 (6 bases). V lost 2 bases and J lost 3, with 16 bases in between. The CDR3 spans 15 residues. Germline V gives CDR1 DFQATT, CDR2 SNEGSKA (reference sequence). This chain's CDR3 is CSARRNRDYDYGYTF. CDR3 sequence (DNA): TGCAGTGCTAGAAGAAACAGGGACTACGACTATGGCTACACCTTC.

This chain links TRBV9 with TRBJ1-5; perhaps TRBD1 as D (6 bases). From germline, CDR1 is SGDLS and CDR2 YYNGEE. V lost 0 bases, J lost 2 bases, and 12 bases lay in between. The CDR3 consists of 16 residues. The CDR3 spells CASSVDIRGGNQPQHF. The CDR3 DNA sequence: TGTGCCAGCAGCGTAGATATCAGGGGTGGCAATCAGCCCCAGCATTTT.

The J gene is TRBJ2-1, the V gene TRBV3-1; 9 nucleotides align to TRBD1. Looked up from germline, CDR1 is LGHDT and CDR2 is YNNKEL (reference sequence). The V gene end was trimmed by 4 bases and the J gene end by 10 bases; junction bases not matched to a gene: 17. This CDR3 has 17 residues. The CDR3 is CASSPLEGQGHPYEQFF. For the CDR3, the DNA is TGTGCCAGCAGCCCCTTAGAGGGACAGGGACATCCTTACGAGCAGTTCTTC.

In its sample, this clonotype was seen a few times. The chain links TRBV27 to TRBJ2-1, with 14 bases matching TRBD2. Germline lookup yields CDR1 MNHEY and CDR2 SMNVEV (reference sequence). Trimming took 6 bases from V and 5 from J; bases not matched to a gene: 24. The CDR3 spans 22 residues. In DNA, the CDR3 is TGTGCCAGCAGCCCTTCCGGCGTATGGGGACTAGCGGGGGCCCACCCCAACAATGAGCAGTTCTTC. Translating gives CASSPSGVWGLAGAHPNNEQFF.

The rearrangement uses TRBV6-5 and TRBJ1-1; TRBD1 matches 7 bases. V shed 2 bases, J shed 3 bases, and the junction held 3 bases outside the gene matches. There are 14 residues in the CDR3. CDR1 is MNHEY, CDR2 SVGAGI, per germline. CDR3 nucleotide sequence: TGTGCCAGCAGTTACATCCAGGGGGACACTGAAGCTTTCTTT. It codes for CASSYIQGDTEAFF.

This clonotype was observed a few times. DNA of the CDR3: TGTGCCAGCAGCTCAGGGAATCAAAATGAGCAGTTCTTC. Amino acids: CASSSGNQNEQFF. This chain connects TRBV6-4 to TRBJ2-1, with D possibly TRBD1 on 5 matching bases. V gave up 6 bases and J gave up 7 bases, with 13 bases separating them. From germline, CDR1 is MRHNA and CDR2 SNTAGT. This CDR3 region has 13 residues.

This rearrangement joins TRBV4-2 to TRBJ2-1, with 8 bases matching TRBD2. The CDR3 totals 16 residues. The J segment lost 6 bases and the V segment lost 3 bases, leaving 10 bases of the junction unmatched. Germline V CDR1 and CDR2: LGHNA, YNFKEQ. In DNA, the CDR3 is TGTGCCAGCAGCCAGGCAGCACGGGGACTAGTCAATGAGCAGTTCTTC. It yields the protein CASSQAARGLVNEQFF.

The rearrangement uses TRBV27 and TRBJ2-1; D is perhaps TRBD2 (5 bases). This CDR3 contains 13 residues. The V gene lost 6 bases and the J gene lost 9 bases, with 15 bases spanning the gap. Germline V gene sequence: CDR1 MNHEY, CDR2 SMNVEV (reference sequence). CDR3 nucleotides: TGTGCCAGCAGGCGCATCGTTAGCGTTGAGCAGTTCTTC. Protein: CASRRIVSVEQFF.

This clonotype was seen ten or more times. DNA for the CDR3: TGTGCCAGCAGCTCCGCGGGGGGCTACACCTTC. Encoded protein: CASSSAGGYTF. The rearrangement links TRBV7-9 to TRBJ1-2; D is ambiguous. The CDR3 contains 11 residues. Looked up from germline, CDR1 is SEHNR and CDR2 is FQNEAQ (reference sequence). Deletions cut 4 bases from V and 8 bases from J, with 8 bases between. The full variable domain, in which reference TRBV7-9 and TRBJ1-2 provide the parts outside the CDR3, is DTGVSQNPRHKITKRGQNVTFRCDPISEHNRLYWYRQTLGQGPEFLTYFQNEAQLEKSRLLSDRFSAERPKGSFSTLEIQRTEQGDSAMYLCASSSAGGYTFGSGTRLTVV.

CDR3 bases: TGCAGTGCTAGACCTAGCGAGAGTGGGGAGCAGTACTTC. Residues: CSARPSESGEQYF. The gene calls are TRBV20-1 and TRBJ2-7; tentatively, D is TRBD2 (6 bases). Germline-derived CDR1 and CDR2 are DFQATT and SNEGSKA (reference sequence). The CDR3 consists of 13 residues. V lost 2 bases and J lost 7, with 15 bases in between.